The text below deals with one TCR beta chain. Its antigen is undetermined. The CDR3 runs 15 residues. The germline CDR1 and CDR2 sequences are SNHLY and FYNNEI. Trimming pared 6 bases from V and 7 bases from J, leaving 18 bases between. The sample belongs to a study of T cell repertoires in cytomegalovirus infection. For the study at large: Public TCR beta signatures provided an indication of both CMV infection and a matching HLA type.

Findings of the study overall: There were HLA-C-restricted CMV-specific TCR beta clonotypes dominating the ex vivo response.

A single record per CDR3 protein comes from TCRdb applying MiXCR to the reads. This table holds 50,000 to 65,000 distinct CDR3 sequences, roughly 20% found once. The sequence was collected from a human donor in good health (CMV status not recorded). Some clones in this sample may be carry-over from other donors' samples. This material consisted of CD8+ T cells from cultured PBMCs, taken from culture after CMV antigen stimulation. The chain combines TRBV2 with TRBJ2-2; perhaps D is TRBD1 or TRBD2 (6 bases each). As DNA, the CDR3 is TGTGCCAGCAGGGGGGGCGCCGGGAAGAGCGGGGAGCTGTTTTTT. It codes for CASRGGAGKSGELFF.